The rows below give T cell receptor beta chains drawn from one sample of a study of identical twins. TCRdb redid the calling of the 5' RACE reads with MiXCR, one entry per CDR3 protein. The sample comprises 200,000 to 300,000 distinct CDR3 sequences, 10% of which are singletons, and about a tenth rests with the top ten. The material sequenced was memory T cells sorted from blood. Every receptor here comes from a man in his fifties in good health. The CDR3 runs from the conserved cysteine through the conserved F or W. A D gene is named only where the DNA matches it firmly. Size is omitted from some rows. Given values are once, few, many or a class for expanded clones.

J gene,clone size,D gene,CDR3 length,V gene,CDR3 DNA,CDR3 protein
TRBJ1-1,.,TRBD1,14,TRBV20-1,TGCAGTGCTAGAAGACAGGGGGCGAACACTGAAGCTTTCTTT,CSARRQGANTEAFF
TRBJ2-3,few,TRBD2,18,TRBV6-5,TGTGCCAGCAGTTACTCAACCGGACTAGCGGGGAACACAGATACGCAGTATTTT,CASSYSTGLAGNTDTQYF
TRBJ1-2,few,TRBD1,13,TRBV6-6,TGTGCCAGCAGTTACCGGACAGGCTATGGCTACACCTTC,CASSYRTGYGYTF
TRBJ2-2,few,.,13,TRBV7-2,TGTGCCAGCAGCTTCCGATCGCCCGGGGAGCTGTTTTTT,CASSFRSPGELFF
TRBJ1-2,.,.,13,TRBV6-1,TGTGCCAGCAGTGTAACGGGGGAACATGGCTACACCTTC,CASSVTGEHGYTF
TRBJ2-1,few,TRBD1,15,TRBV29-1,TGCAGCGTCGCGACGGACAGGGGGTTTATCAATGAGCAGTTCTTC,CSVATDRGFINEQFF
TRBJ1-6,.,.,14,TRBV28,TGTGCCAGCAGTTTAGGACATCAAAATTCACCCCTCCACTTT,CASSLGHQNSPLHF
TRBJ2-3,.,TRBD2,18,TRBV7-8,TGTGCCAGCAGCCATCGACCCCCACTAGCGGGAGGCACAGATACGCAGTATTTT,CASSHRPPLAGGTDTQYF
TRBJ2-7,many,TRBD2,15,TRBV5-6,TGTGCCAGCAGCTTGGGGGGGAGGGACTCCTACGAGCAGTACTTC,CASSLGGRDSYEQYF
TRBJ2-6,.,.,17,TRBV20-1,TGCAGTGCTACATACGGCCTTGGTCTCTCGGGGGCCAACGTCCTGACTTTC,CSATYGLGLSGANVLTF
TRBJ2-5,.,TRBD2,16,TRBV28,TGTGCCAGCAGCGTCACTAGCGGGGGGCCGGGAGAGACCCAGTACTTC,CASSVTSGGPGETQYF
TRBJ2-7,once,.,15,TRBV20-1,TGCAGTGCTAGAGATCCAACTCAGAGCTCCTACGAGCAGTACTTC,CSARDPTQSSYEQYF
TRBJ2-7,.,.,13,TRBV29-1,TGCAGCGTTGTTTTGACATCGGACTACGAGCAGTACTTC,CSVVLTSDYEQYF
TRBJ1-5,.,TRBD1,14,TRBV6-2/TRBV6-3,TGTGCCAGCAGTCGCGACAGGGGGAATATGGCCCAGCATTTT,CASSRDRGNMAQHF
TRBJ2-5,.,.,16,TRBV5-1,TGCGCCAGCAGCTTGGCCGCCGGATCTTACCAAGAGACCCAGTACTTC,CASSLAAGSYQETQYF
TRBJ2-2,many,.,16,TRBV9,TGTGCCAGCAGCGTAGGAGGAGGATTGAGCACCGGGGAGCTGTTTTTT,CASSVGGGLSTGELFF
TRBJ2-2,many,TRBD1,14,TRBV5-1,TGCGCCAGCAGACGACAGGGGGCCACCGGGGAGCTGTTTTTT,CASRRQGATGELFF
TRBJ1-4,.,.,15,TRBV30,TGTGCCTGGAACCCGCAGACAGGACCCAATGAAAAACTGTTTTTT,CAWNPQTGPNEKLFF
TRBJ2-7,many,.,16,TRBV20-1,TGCAGTGCTAGATACGGAGTGGAGGTAGCGGCCTACGAGCAGTACTTC,CSARYGVEVAAYEQYF
TRBJ1-1,many,.,13,TRBV30,TGTGCCTGGAGTGTTGCGGTGAACACTGAAGCTTTCTTT,CAWSVAVNTEAFF
TRBJ1-1,.,.,13,TRBV2,TGTGCCAGCAGTGACTCCCTTGACGCTGAAGCTTTCTTT,CASSDSLDAEAFF
TRBJ2-2,few,.,15,TRBV6-5,TGTGCCAGCAGTTACTCGAACAGAGCCACCGGGGAGCTGTTTTTT,CASSYSNRATGELFF
TRBJ1-2,many,TRBD1,14,TRBV29-1,TGCAGCGTGGGGGGACAGGCCGTTAACTATGGCTACACCTTC,CSVGGQAVNYGYTF
TRBJ2-1,many,TRBD1,14,TRBV6-1,TGTGCCAGCAGGATACAGACAGGGCCGAATGAGCAGTTCTTC,CASRIQTGPNEQFF
TRBJ2-1,many,.,16,TRBV27,TGTGCCAGCAGTTTCATAGGGTTCCGGGCGATCACTGAGCAGTTCTTC,CASSFIGFRAITEQFF
TRBJ2-7,.,.,12,TRBV27,TGTGCCAGCAGTTTACCGAACTACGAGCAGTACTTC,CASSLPNYEQYF
TRBJ1-1,few,.,15,TRBV5-1,TGCGCCAGCAGCTTGGAGGGCTTAGGAGACACTGAAGCTTTCTTT,CASSLEGLGDTEAFF
TRBJ2-7,.,.,13,TRBV20-1,TGCAGTGCAGCCGGAGGGTTCTCCTACGAGCAGTACTTC,CSAAGGFSYEQYF
TRBJ2-3,.,TRBD1,17,TRBV6-2/TRBV6-3,TGTGCCAGCAGAAATACCGCGGACAGGGGGAACACAGATACGCAGTATTTT,CASRNTADRGNTDTQYF
TRBJ2-2,few,.,15,TRBV19,TGTGCCAGTAGTATGTCGGGGGCGTTCGGCGGGGAGCTGTTTTTT,CASSMSGAFGGELFF
TRBJ2-2,few,TRBD2,14,TRBV10-3,TGTGCCGGCGGGGGGGGTTCGAACACCGGGGAGCTGTTTTTT,CAGGGGSNTGELFF
TRBJ1-2,many,.,14,TRBV5-1,TGCGCCAGCAGCTTGACGCAAGATAACTATGGCTACACCTTC,CASSLTQDNYGYTF
TRBJ1-5,many,.,16,TRBV6-1,TGTGCCAGCAGTGACAGGAGGCGGGTTAGCAATCAGCCCCAGCATTTT,CASSDRRRVSNQPQHF